Shown below are 25 T cell receptor beta chains from a single sample sequenced in a study of blood T cell repertoires in COVID-19. Measured with immunoSEQ multiplex PCR; TCRdb has only the in-frame clones, and not every one. The table lists some 260,000 clones, about 86% of them singletons. Material for sequencing was peripheral blood. These receptor sequences come from a man older than 75 with acute or convalescent COVID-19.

J is TRBJ1-5 and V is TRBV19; a possible D gene is TRBD1 (5 bases). In germline, CDR1 is LNHDA, CDR2 SQIVND (reference sequence). This CDR3 is built from 16 residues. With 11 bases removed from V and 6 bases from J, the gap between germline ends came to 26 bases. The CDR3 nucleotides are TGTGCCGCTGATCCGGGACCCAGGACTAGGGCTCAGCCCCAGCATTTT. It yields the protein CAADPGPRTRAQPQHF.

This chain uses TRBV7-9 with TRBJ1-3; D gene uncertain. Germline-derived CDR1 and CDR2 are SEHNR and FQNEAQ (reference sequence). The germline V and J ends were trimmed by 5 bases and 3 bases, with 14 bases remaining between them. This CDR3 region has 15 residues. The CDR3, as DNA: TGTGCCAGCAGCGCCTTTTTAGGGAGTGGAAACACCATATATTTT. It is translated as CASSAFLGSGNTIYF.

CDR3 nucleotide sequence: TGTGCCAGCAGTTTATCCCCGAGGACAGGTCACTACGAGCAGTACTTC. This gives the protein CASSLSPRTGHYEQYF. The chain recombines TRBV27 with TRBJ2-7; 7 nucleotides agree with TRBD1. The V gene end was trimmed by 0 bases and the J gene end by 3 bases; junction bases not matched to a gene: 8. Looked up from germline, CDR1 is MNHEY and CDR2 is SMNVEV (reference sequence). CDR3 length equals 16 residues.

The genes are TRBV18 and TRBJ1-5; D is undetermined. V was clipped by 6 bases and J by 3 bases, with 9 bases between them. CDR3 length: 13 residues. CDR1 KGHSH and CDR2 LQKENI come from the germline V gene. Here the CDR3 DNA reads TGTGCCAGCTCCCGGGAGGTCAATCAGCCCCAGCATTTT. Translated: CASSREVNQPQHF.

The V gene is TRBV7-3, the J gene TRBJ2-1, with 10 bases identical to TRBD1. The CDR3 is 16 residues long. Trimming took 3 bases from V and 7 from J; bases not matched to a gene: 9. In germline, CDR1 is SGHTA, CDR2 FQGTGA. The CDR3 region has the DNA TGTGCCAGCAGCTTTCACCCGGGACAGGGGTGGAATGAGCAGTTCTTC. It specifies CASSFHPGQGWNEQFF.

This clone was seen a few times. The chain is built from TRBV4-3 and TRBJ1-5, with D perhaps TRBD1 (5 bases). V lost 0 bases, J lost 5 bases, and 8 bases lay in between. CDR3 length: 14 residues. Germline assignment: CDR1 LGHNA and CDR2 YSLEER. Here the CDR3 reads CASSQEGGDQPQHF. CDR3 nucleotides: TGCGCCAGCAGCCAAGAGGGGGGGGATCAGCCCCAGCATTTT.

The V and J genes are TRBV3-1 (or the pseudogene TRBV3-2) and TRBJ2-7; TRBD1 is a possible D gene (6 bases). The germline V and J ends were trimmed by 1 base and 2 bases, with 12 bases remaining between them. Germline V CDR1 and CDR2: LGHDT, YNNKEL (reference sequence). The CDR3 covers 15 residues. CDR3 in DNA: TGTGCCAGCAGCCAAGTCGGGGACATGGCCTACGAGCAGTACTTC. This codes for CASSQVGDMAYEQYF.

This rearrangement joins TRBV27 to TRBJ2-7; D is ambiguous. The V and J ends lost 5 bases and 3 bases respectively, with 11 bases between them. The length of the CDR3 is 13 residues. Per the germline V gene, CDR1 is MNHEY and CDR2 is SMNVEV (reference sequence). CDR3: CASSPYRNYEQYF. DNA for the CDR3: TGTGCCAGCAGTCCCTATAGAAACTACGAGCAGTACTTC.

The V and J genes are TRBV28 and TRBJ1-3; 11 positions agree with TRBD1. Germline-derived CDR1 and CDR2 are MDHEN and SYDVKM. Germline trimming cut 10 bases from V and 4 bases from J; bases unmatched to any gene: 18. The length of the CDR3 is 18 residues. The CDR3 loop reads CAIDAGTGGIHRGNTIYF. The CDR3 nucleotides are TGTGCCATCGATGCCGGGACAGGGGGTATTCACCGAGGAAACACCATATATTTT.

For the CDR3, the DNA is TGTGCCAGCAGCCTCGGGAGCACAAGAAAACTGTTTTTT. Amino acid sequence: CASSLGSTRKLFF. The V call is TRBV7-9, the J call TRBJ1-4; D unresolved. This CDR3 has 13 residues. The V and J ends lost 5 bases and 10 bases respectively, with 14 bases between them. CDR1 is SEHNR and CDR2 is FQNEAQ in the germline V gene (reference sequence). Together with reference TRBV7-9 and TRBJ1-4, the CDR3 gives the full variable domain: DTGVSQNPRHKITKRGQNVTFRCDPISEHNRLYWYRQTLGQGPEFLTYFQNEAQLEKSRLLSDRFSAERPKGSFSTLEIQRTEQGDSAMYLCASSLGSTRKLFFGSGTQLSVL.

This chain uses TRBV5-1 with TRBJ1-6; D is perhaps TRBD1 (6 bases). This CDR3 contains 14 residues. Germline V CDR1 and CDR2: SGHRS, YFSETQ. V was clipped by 0 bases and J by 7 bases, with 8 bases between them. CDR3 protein: CASSLGTENSPLHF. The CDR3 DNA is TGCGCCAGCAGCTTGGGGACAGAGAATTCACCCCTCCACTTT.

The genes are TRBV29-1 and TRBJ1-1; D not certain. Germline V gene lookup returns CDR1 SQVTM and CDR2 ANQGSEA. The CDR3 sequence is 12 residues long. Trimming removed 8 bases from V and 3 bases from J, with 13 bases in between. This CDR3 is CSSRVGDTEAFF. CDR3 coding DNA: TGCAGCTCACGAGTCGGAGACACTGAAGCTTTCTTT.

The chain carries TRBV11-1 and TRBJ1-2, with 8 nucleotides matching TRBD1. J was trimmed by 7 bases and V by 5 bases; bases with no gene match: 12. Germline CDR1 is SGHAT and CDR2 is FQDESV (reference sequence). The length of the CDR3 is 15 residues. CDR3 coding DNA: TGTGCCAGCAGCCCGACCCAGGGGGCTTTTGGTGGCTACACCTTC. Its protein is CASSPTQGAFGGYTF.

The chain joins TRBV5-8 to TRBJ2-3, with D maybe TRBD2 (6 bases). The CDR3 covers 16 residues. Trimming shortened V by 0 bases and J by 0 bases, and 11 bases separated the two germline ends. CDR1 SGHTS and CDR2 YDEGEE come from the germline V gene. The CDR3: CASSLGTTESTDTQYF. Written as DNA, the CDR3 is TGTGCCAGCAGCTTGGGGACTACAGAAAGCACAGATACGCAGTATTTT.

The chain links TRBV6-4 to TRBJ1-6; D is ambiguous. The CDR3 is made up of 13 amino acids. Germline loops: CDR1 MRHNA, CDR2 SNTAGT. The V end lost 6 bases, the J end lost 2 bases, and 5 bases lay between the germline ends. CDR3: CASREAYNSPLHF. The CDR3 region has the DNA TGTGCCAGCAGGGAGGCCTATAATTCACCCCTCCACTTT.

This rearrangement joins TRBV12-1 to TRBJ2-7; the table assigns TRBD1, which was not confirmed against the DNA. TRBV12-1 is termed a pseudogene. This CDR3 has 15 residues. CDR3 protein: CASSFGGTGAYEQYF. Written as DNA, the CDR3 is TGTGCCAGCAGCTTCGGCGGGACAGGTGCCTACGAGCAGTACTTC.

The sample holds a few counts of this clone. The J gene is TRBJ1-1, the V gene TRBV7-3; 7 bases are a match to TRBD1. The germline V gene has CDR1 SGHTA and CDR2 FQGTGA. Trimming at V came to 5 bases and at J to 8 bases, leaving 8 bases not matched to a gene. CDR3 length: 13 residues. As DNA, the CDR3 is TGTGCCAGCAGCCCCAGGGGGTTGGGGGAAGCTTTCTTT. It encodes CASSPRGLGEAFF.

This chain uses TRBV19 with TRBJ2-5, with D perhaps TRBD1 (6 bases). The ends were cut back, 4 bases at V and 5 bases at J, with 11 bases in the middle. CDR3 size: 13 residues. CDR1 LNHDA and CDR2 SQIVND come from the germline V gene (reference sequence). CDR3 protein: CASSNREGETQYF. Written as DNA, the CDR3 is TGTGCCAGTAGTAACAGGGAAGGGGAGACCCAGTACTTC. The complete variable domain, with remaining parts taken from reference TRBV19 and TRBJ2-5, reads DGGITQSPKYLFRKEGQNVTLSCEQNLNHDAMYWYRQDPGQGLRLIYYSQIVNDFQKGDIAEGYSVSREKKESFPLTVTSAQKNPTAFYLCASSNREGETQYFGPGTRLLVL.

V gene TRBV18 combines with J gene TRBJ2-1, with D tentatively TRBD1 (7 bases). CDR3 size: 17 residues. Trimming took 1 base from V and 3 from J, leaving 16 bases between them. Per the germline V gene, CDR1 is KGHSH and CDR2 is LQKENI. CDR3 DNA: TGTGCCAGCTCACCACGAGGAGGGGGCGAGAGCTACAATGAGCAGTTCTTC. Translating gives CASSPRGGGESYNEQFF. Drawing the rest from reference TRBV18 and TRBJ2-1, the complete variable domain is NAGVMQNPRHLVRRRGQEARLRCSPMKGHSHVYWYRQLPEEGLKFMVYLQKENIIDESGMPKERFSAEFPKEGPSILRIQQVVRGDSAAYFCASSPRGGGESYNEQFFGPGTRLTVL.

The chain is built from TRBV6-2 or TRBV6-3 and TRBJ2-3; weak D call: TRBD1 (6 bases). The length of the CDR3 is 19 residues. Germline V gene sequence: CDR1 MNHEY, CDR2 SVGEGT. V lost 5 bases and J lost 3, with 27 bases in between. DNA of the CDR3: TGTGCCAGCAGTCAGCCCTTCAGGGCAGGGGCGATGGGAACAGATACGCAGTATTTT. Translating gives CASSQPFRAGAMGTDTQYF.

This clone was picked up one time. The CDR3 protein is CASSSGQGNQPQHF. As DNA, the CDR3 is TGTGCCAGCAGCTCAGGACAGGGCAATCAGCCCCAGCATTTT. The chain carries TRBV7-2 and TRBJ1-5; TRBD1 matches 7 bases. The germline CDR1 and CDR2 sequences are SGHTA and FQGNSA. This CDR3 has 14 residues. With V trimmed by 4 bases and J by 2 bases, 2 bases remained unmatched.

The chain is built from TRBV7-8 and TRBJ2-1, with D perhaps matching TRBD2 (7 bases). V was cut by 1 base and J by 8 bases, with 21 bases left in between. CDR1 and CDR2 from the germline V gene are SGHVS and FQNEAQ. This CDR3 contains 17 residues. Here the CDR3 reads CASSLVAGALISYEQFF. The CDR3, as DNA: TGTGCCAGCAGCTTAGTCGCGGGGGCCTTAATTAGCTATGAGCAGTTCTTC.

Note on this clone: The sample has other DNA sequences that encode this CDR3 too. This sequence joins TRBV6-5 and TRBJ1-2; D may be TRBD1 (6 bases). Germline CDR1 reads MNHEY; CDR2 reads SVGAGI. Trimming left V 2 bases short and J 2 bases short, with 12 bases between. The CDR3 contains 15 residues. Here the CDR3 reads CASSYSPTGNYGYTF. As DNA, the CDR3 is TGTGCCAGCAGTTACAGCCCCACAGGGAACTATGGCTACACCTTC.

This chain links TRBV7-2 with TRBJ1-4, with D unresolved. CDR1 is SGHTA and CDR2 is FQGNSA in the germline V gene. Between the trimmed V and J ends, which lost 5 bases and 8 bases, there was a span of 15 bases. The CDR3 runs to 14 residues. CDR3 sequence (DNA): TGTGCCAGCAGCCCTGCACTCACGGGAGAAAAACTGTTTTTT. Amino acid sequence: CASSPALTGEKLFF.

The J gene is TRBJ1-2, the V gene TRBV9, with TRBD1 as a possible D gene (6 bases). The length of the CDR3 is 15 residues. The V gene lost 1 base and the J gene lost 0 bases, with 10 bases spanning the gap. The germline CDR1 and CDR2 sequences are SGDLS and YYNGEE. CDR3 sequence reads: CASSVTGQANYGYTF. As DNA, the CDR3 is TGTGCCAGCAGCGTAACAGGGCAAGCTAACTATGGCTACACCTTC.